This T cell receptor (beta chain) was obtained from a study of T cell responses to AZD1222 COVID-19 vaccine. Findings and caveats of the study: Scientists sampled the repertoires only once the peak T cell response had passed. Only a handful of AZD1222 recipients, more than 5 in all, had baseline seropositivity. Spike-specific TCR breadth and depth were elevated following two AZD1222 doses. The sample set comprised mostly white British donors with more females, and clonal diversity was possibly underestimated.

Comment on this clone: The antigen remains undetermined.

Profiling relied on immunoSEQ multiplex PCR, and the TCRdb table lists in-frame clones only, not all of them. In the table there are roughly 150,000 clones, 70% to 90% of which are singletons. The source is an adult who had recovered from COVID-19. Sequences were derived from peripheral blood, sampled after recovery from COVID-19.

Here the CDR3 reads CASSPAEETQYF. CDR3 nucleotides: TGTGCCAGCAGCCCCGCGGAAGAGACCCAGTACTTC. The chain joins TRBV9 to TRBJ2-5, with D unclear. The V and J ends lost 4 bases and 3 bases respectively, with 7 bases between them. The CDR3 spans 12 residues. The V gene's germline CDR1 is SGDLS and CDR2 YYNGEE.